This TCR beta chain was sequenced for a study of blood T cell repertoires in COVID-19 (dated by TCRdb to 2020 to 2022). With regard to the full study: Collaborator samples came from the United States, Italy and Spain and covered acute and convalescent phases of COVID-19. The material from the prospective study consisted of cDNA or gDNA derived from T cells, B-cell-depleted T cells, or PBMCs. Deeply sampled blood TCRbeta repertoires from subjects exposed to, actively infected with, or recovered from COVID-19 were included in the dataset. The repertoires were released in a freely available public database meant as a resource for research on the immune response to SARS-CoV-2. The samples were drawn from the first 160 participants of the ongoing ImmuneRACE study and from under 1,500 subjects provided by 6 global collaborators. Nearly every sample came with metadata listing a de-identified subject ID, COVID-19 status, age in years and sex. HLA class I and class II types, where available, came from metadata supplied by the sample provider rather than from assay-based typing.

Overall study results and their limits: The amount of clinical and demographic metadata varied by source and participant and was provided uncurated.

Participants in the prospective study were enrolled through a virtual design, were aged roughly 18 to 100 years, and lived in 20 to 30 United States geographic areas. In the prospective study, cohorts were assigned on the basis of participant-reported clinical history obtained from a screening survey and a study questionnaire. Each participant in the prospective study had whole blood, serum and a nasopharyngeal or oropharyngeal swab collected by mobile phlebotomists. Additional blood draws and questionnaires over an approximately two-month period could optionally be provided by prospective study participants. Prospective study blood samples were shipped either frozen or at room temperature before DNA extraction. Trimming leaves V shorter by 4 bases and J shorter by 7 bases, with the junction holding 14 bases beyond the gene matches. According to the germline V gene, CDR1 reads SGDLS and CDR2 reads YYNGEE. Inclusive of the bounding cysteine and phenylalanine, the CDR3 is 19 residues long. CDR3 DNA only is kept here, 57 bases in frame from base 1.

In the case of this clone: Its binding antigen is unknown. Within one base of it there is no much larger clone, and no base qualities were kept.

TCRbeta CDR3 regions were amplified from genomic DNA by means of the immunoSEQ Assay, a bias-controlled multiplex PCR. The published analysis was carried out like this. Nucleated cell counts per sample were estimated from amplification of reference gene primers within the assay. Sequence reads were collapsed and filtered to measure the absolute abundance of every unique TCRbeta CDR3 rearrangement. Productive Simpson clonality was computed per sample as the square root of Simpson's diversity index over productive rearrangements. Drawn from immuneACCESS, this table holds only the in-frame rearrangements with V and J called that TCRdb kept. Clones are partly lost; checked studies trace under half to an unresolved V gene and leave the rest unexplained. V, J and clone size were drawn from that table, and D and trimming were deduced from the DNA. This sample holds approximately 220,000 clones; roughly 88% were observed only once. The top ten constitute around 3.5% of the sample.

The chain uses TRBV9 and TRBJ2-1, and 16 bases in between align with TRBD2. The source is a woman aged 40 to 50 with acute COVID-19. The source material was PBMCs or T cells enriched from blood (not recorded which). The CDR3 region reads CASSRSTGTSGGALNEQFF. The bases read TGTGCCAGCAGCCGCTCTACCGGGACTAGCGGGGGGGCCCTAAATGAGCAGTTCTTC.